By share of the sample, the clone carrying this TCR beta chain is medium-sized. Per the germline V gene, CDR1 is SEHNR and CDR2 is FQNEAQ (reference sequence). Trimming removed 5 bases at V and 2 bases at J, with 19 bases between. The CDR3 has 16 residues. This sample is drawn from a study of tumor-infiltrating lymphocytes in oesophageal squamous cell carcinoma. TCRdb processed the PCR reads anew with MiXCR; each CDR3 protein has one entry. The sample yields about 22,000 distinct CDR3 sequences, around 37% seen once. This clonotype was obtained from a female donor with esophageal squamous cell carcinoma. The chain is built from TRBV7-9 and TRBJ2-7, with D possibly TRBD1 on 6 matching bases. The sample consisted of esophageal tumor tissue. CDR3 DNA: TGTGCCAGCAGCGCCCCAGATACTAGGGGGACCTACGAGCAGTACTTC. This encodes CASSAPDTRGTYEQYF. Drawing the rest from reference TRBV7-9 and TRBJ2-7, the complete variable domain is DTGVSQNPRHKITKRGQNVTFRCDPISEHNRLYWYRQTLGQGPEFLTYFQNEAQLEKSRLLSDRFSAERPKGSFSTLEIQRTEQGDSAMYLCASSAPDTRGTYEQYFGPGTRLTVT.